Presented here are 29 T cell receptor beta chains from one specimen sequenced in a study of persistence of HIV-infected CD4 T cells. Overlapping HIV-1 Gag 15-mer peptides at around 1 ug per peptide per mL were used. Sorting of responding CD4+ T cells relied on upregulated CD40 ligand together with CD69. Their recognized antigens are unknown. The libraries were made with immunoSEQ version 4 in survey mode. Repertoires were generated with immunoSEQ multiplex PCR, while TCRdb's copy carries only in-frame clones and drops some. The data show roughly 9,100 clones, approximately 81% seen once. This material consisted of CD4+ T cells sorted from PBMCs after approximately 19-hour stimulation, taken from a patient who received antiretroviral therapy. The receptor source for this set is an adult woman with HIV who was CMV-seropositive.

The rearrangement uses TRBV28 and TRBJ2-1, with 10 bases fitting TRBD2. The CDR3 covers 15 residues. CDR1 and CDR2 (germline): MDHEN, SYDVKM. J gave up 7 bases and V 7 bases, and 10 bases lay outside the gene matches. In nucleotides, the CDR3 is TGTGCCAGCACCTTAGGAGCGGGGGGGAGGAATGAGCAGTTCTTC. It codes for CASTLGAGGRNEQFF.

The gene calls are TRBV27 and TRBJ1-2; D is uncertain. There are 12 residues in the CDR3. The V gene's germline CDR1 is MNHEY and CDR2 SMNVEV (reference sequence). V was clipped by 6 bases and J by 7 bases, with 12 bases between them. The CDR3 reads CASRTKGGGYTF. CDR3 DNA sequence: TGTGCCAGCAGAACCAAGGGAGGTGGCTACACCTTC.

In its sample, this clone was seen a few times. Compared with germline, one end of the junction differs, possibly owing to a read error. The V gene is TRBV7-8, the J gene TRBJ1-1; a weak D match, TRBD1 (5 bases). The CDR3 covers 14 residues. Looked up from germline, CDR1 is SGHVS and CDR2 is FQNEAQ. Here the CDR3 reads CASTLEVGDTEAFF. Written as DNA, the CDR3 is TGTGCCAGCACCTTAGAGGTGGGGGACACTGAAGCTTTCTTT.

The chain recombines TRBV2 with TRBJ2-5, with a tentative D call TRBD1 (5 bases). Trimming pared 3 bases from V and 5 bases from J, leaving 10 bases between. Germline V CDR1 and CDR2: SNHLY, FYNNEI. This CDR3 is 13 amino acids long. The CDR3 reads CASSEGTGETQYF. CDR3 bases: TGTGCCAGCAGTGAGGGAACAGGCGAGACCCAGTACTTC.

V and J are TRBV7-3 and TRBJ2-7; tentative D call: TRBD2 (7 bases). The CDR3 contains 14 residues. Germline loops: CDR1 SGHTA, CDR2 FQGTGA. V was trimmed by 5 bases and J by 3 bases, leaving 14 bases between them. Here the CDR3 DNA reads TGTGCCAGCAGCCCGGGGGGCGGTAACTACGAGCAGTACTTC. Its translation is CASSPGGGNYEQYF. The variable domain in full, with the rest retrieved from reference TRBV7-3 and TRBJ2-7, is GAGVSQTPSNKVTEKGKYVELRCDPISGHTALYWYRQSLGQGPEFLIYFQGTGAADDSGLPNDRFFAVRPEGSVSTLKIQRTERGDSAVYLCASSPGGGNYEQYFGPGTRLTVT.

The chain couples TRBV23-1 to TRBJ1-2; TRBD1 matches at 10 bases. TRBV23-1 falls under the ORF class, with uncertain function. The CDR3 loop spans 15 amino acids. Trimming took 10 bases from V and 4 from J; bases not matched to a gene: 12. CDR3 sequence reads: CAIPMGQGRSYGYTF. The CDR3 region has the DNA TGCGCCATCCCGATGGGACAGGGGAGGAGCTATGGCTACACCTTC.

The chain carries TRBV5-1 and TRBJ1-1; 8 bases agree with TRBD1. Trimming took 0 bases from V and 3 from J; bases not matched to a gene: 7. The CDR3 is 16 residues long. Per the germline V gene, CDR1 is SGHRS and CDR2 is YFSETQ. The CDR3 here is CASSLGRGRSDTEAFF. For the CDR3, the DNA is TGCGCCAGCAGCTTGGGCAGGGGGCGCTCGGACACTGAAGCTTTCTTT.

A few counts support this clone. The chain is built from TRBV7-2 and TRBJ1-4, with D possibly being TRBD1 (6 bases). The CDR3 extends over 14 amino acids. V was clipped by 5 bases and J by 7 bases, with 14 bases between them. CDR1 is SGHTA and CDR2 is FQGNSA in the germline V gene. CDR3 sequence: CASSTRTAAEKLFF. CDR3 in DNA: TGTGCCAGCAGCACCCGGACAGCGGCTGAAAAACTGTTTTTT.

The rearrangement joins TRBV29-1 to TRBJ1-1; TRBD1 matches 11 bases. Germline V gene lookup returns CDR1 SQVTM and CDR2 ANQGSEA. Trimming at V came to 2 bases and at J to 5 bases, leaving 4 bases not matched to a gene. This CDR3 has 14 amino acids. CDR3 residues: CSVELGQGATEAFF. The DNA of the CDR3 is TGCAGCGTTGAACTTGGACAGGGGGCGACTGAAGCTTTCTTT.

This sequence joins TRBV19 and TRBJ2-5; the match to TRBD1 covers 8 bases. Germline loops: CDR1 LNHDA, CDR2 SQIVND (reference sequence). J gave up 3 bases and V 1 base, and 7 bases lay outside the gene matches. The CDR3 sequence is 16 residues long. CDR3 in amino acids: CASSIGDRLEEETQYF. The CDR3 bases are TGTGCCAGTAGTATAGGGGACAGGCTCGAGGAAGAGACCCAGTACTTC. The whole variable domain, remainder taken from reference TRBV19 and TRBJ2-5, is DGGITQSPKYLFRKEGQNVTLSCEQNLNHDAMYWYRQDPGQGLRLIYYSQIVNDFQKGDIAEGYSVSREKKESFPLTVTSAQKNPTAFYLCASSIGDRLEEETQYFGPGTRLLVL.

The sample holds one count of this clone. The chain couples TRBV7-9 to TRBJ1-1, with no clear D. The length of the CDR3 is 11 residues. Trimming shortened V by 5 bases and J by 7 bases, and 8 bases separated the two germline ends. Germline CDR1 reads SEHNR; CDR2 reads FQNEAQ (reference sequence). In DNA form, the CDR3 reads TGTGCCAGCAGCCCTGAATTTGAAGCTTTCTTT. Translation gives CASSPEFEAFF.

The chain's CDR3 is CASSLRTEAFF. CDR3 DNA sequence: TGTGCCAGCAGCTTGAGAACTGAAGCTTTCTTT. V usage is TRBV5-6 and J usage is TRBJ1-1; D is ambiguous. Trimming left V 1 base short and J 5 bases short, with 3 bases between. CDR3 size: 11 residues. Looked up from germline, CDR1 is SGHDT and CDR2 is YYEEEE.

The V gene is TRBV6-4, the J gene TRBJ1-1, with 7 bases identical to TRBD1. After removal of 3 bases from V and 10 bases from J, the junction contained 11 bases not matched to a gene. Germline values: CDR1 MRHNA, CDR2 SNTAGT. CDR3 length: 14 amino acids. CDR3 protein: CASSEYGTVGRAFF. CDR3 sequence (DNA): TGTGCCAGCAGTGAATACGGGACAGTGGGCCGAGCTTTCTTT.

V gene TRBV3-1 (or the pseudogene TRBV3-2) combines with J gene TRBJ1-2, with 8 bases identical to TRBD1. Germline values: CDR1 LGHDT, CDR2 YNNKEL (reference sequence). The V segment lost 4 bases and the J segment 7 bases; nucleotides outside the gene matches: 8. CDR3 length: 14 amino acids. This CDR3 reads CASSPPTGEGGYTF. The CDR3 DNA follows: TGTGCCAGCAGCCCCCCGACAGGGGAGGGTGGCTACACCTTC.

This clone was picked up one time. J is TRBJ2-7 and V is TRBV5-1, with TRBD2 matching over 9 bases. Unmatched junction bases numbered 9, after V lost 5 bases and J lost 6 bases. The CDR3 spans 14 residues. From germline, CDR1 is SGHRS and CDR2 YFSETQ. The CDR3 coding sequence is TGCGCCAGCAGTCTTAGCGGGAGAAATAGCGAGCAGTACTTC. Residues: CASSLSGRNSEQYF.

The chain carries TRBV5-1 and TRBJ1-4, with a tentative D call TRBD1 (6 bases). From germline, CDR1 is SGHRS and CDR2 YFSETQ. Trimming removed 4 bases from V and 8 bases from J, with 15 bases in between. This CDR3 has 14 residues. CDR3 DNA: TGCGCCAGCAGCACAGGGTTGGTTGGGGAAAAACTGTTTTTT. Protein: CASSTGLVGEKLFF. Filled out from reference TRBV5-1 and TRBJ1-4, the complete variable domain reads KAGVTQTPRYLIKTRGQQVTLSCSPISGHRSVSWYQQTPGQGLQFLFEYFSETQRNKGNFPGRFSGRQFSNSRSEMNVSTLELGDSALYLCASSTGLVGEKLFFGSGTQLSVL.

The chain has TRBV11-3 and TRBJ2-3; 13 bases match TRBD2. Trimming took 4 bases from V and 14 from J; bases not matched to a gene: 9. The CDR3 runs to 14 residues. The germline CDR1 and CDR2 sequences are SGHNT and YENEEA. CDR3 loop: CASSSLGTSGNRYF. The DNA of the CDR3 is TGTGCCAGCAGCTCTCTCGGGACTAGCGGGAATCGGTATTTT.

The rearrangement joins TRBV21-1 to TRBJ2-1; the table's D call TRBD1 went unverified against the DNA. TRBV21-1 is listed as a pseudogene. The length of the CDR3 is 13 residues. The CDR3 is CASRQGAYNEQFF. The CDR3 DNA follows: TGTGCCAGCAGACAGGGGGCCTACAATGAGCAGTTCTTC.

This clone has more than one count but fewer than ten. The rearrangement links TRBV5-8 to TRBJ1-2, with D unclear. CDR3 length: 15 amino acids. Trimming took off 7 bases at V and 1 base at J, with 17 bases between the two ends. Germline values: CDR1 SGHTS, CDR2 YDEGEE. Here the CDR3 reads CASHPRAVLNYGYTF. The CDR3 DNA sequence: TGTGCCAGCCACCCCCGGGCAGTGCTTAACTATGGCTACACCTTC.

The rearrangement uses TRBV18 and TRBJ1-2; D unresolved. Trimming stripped 3 bases from V and 8 bases from J, with 7 bases between. CDR1 is KGHSH, CDR2 LQKENI, per germline. CDR3 length: 11 residues. CDR3 coding DNA: TGTGCCAGCTCACCCTCGGCGGGCTACACCTTC. It specifies CASSPSAGYTF.

This clone was counted only a few times. The chain links TRBV6-5 to TRBJ2-1; maybe TRBD1 (6 bases). The CDR3 covers 12 residues. V was shortened by 6 bases and J by 9 bases, with 12 bases between the two germline ends. Germline V gene lookup returns CDR1 MNHEY and CDR2 SVGAGI. The CDR3 spells CASRTGFSEQFF. CDR3 DNA sequence: TGTGCCAGCAGGACAGGTTTTAGTGAGCAGTTCTTC.

The rearrangement joins TRBV3-1 (or the pseudogene TRBV3-2) to TRBJ2-5; TRBD1 aligns across 7 bases. The CDR3 is 12 residues long. Per the germline V gene, CDR1 is LGHDT and CDR2 is YNNKEL (reference sequence). J lost 13 bases, V lost 0 bases, and 5 bases had no gene match. The CDR3 sequence is CASSQEGTGAYF. The CDR3 DNA follows: TGTGCCAGCAGCCAAGAGGGAACAGGGGCGTACTTC.

The chain links TRBV11-3 to TRBJ2-2; 9 bases line up with TRBD1. Losses at the gene ends were 8 bases for V and 1 base for J; bases not matched to a gene: 11. The CDR3 contains 17 residues. Per the germline V gene, CDR1 is SGHNT and CDR2 is YENEEA. This CDR3 is CASPLPRTGENTGELFF. CDR3 in DNA: TGTGCCAGCCCCTTACCCCGGACAGGGGAGAACACCGGGGAGCTGTTTTTT.

This clone was seen once. This sequence joins TRBV4-1 and TRBJ2-7; perhaps TRBD1 as D (6 bases). Germline V lookup: CDR1 MGHRA, CDR2 YSYEKL. The germline V and J ends were trimmed by 0 bases and 4 bases, with 19 bases remaining between them. This CDR3 spans 17 amino acids. The CDR3 sequence: CASSQDSGGGTQYEQYF. CDR3 sequence (DNA): TGCGCCAGCAGCCAAGATTCGGGCGGTGGGACACAGTACGAGCAGTACTTC.

This chain connects TRBV5-8 to TRBJ1-5; TRBD1 matches 9 bases. The CDR3 has 16 amino acids. Trimming removed 4 bases from V and 6 bases from J; junction bases left unmatched: 11. Germline V gives CDR1 SGHTS, CDR2 YDEGEE. CDR3 DNA sequence: TGTGCCAGCAGCCTAGAACCGGGACAGGGTGGTCAGCCCCAGCATTTT. Translation: CASSLEPGQGGQPQHF.

The rearrangement links TRBV28 to TRBJ2-2; TRBD2 might be the D (6 bases). V was cut by 6 bases and J by 7 bases, with 12 bases left in between. CDR3 size: 13 residues. Germline CDR1 reads MDHEN; CDR2 reads SYDVKM. CDR3: CASRPAGIGELFF. As DNA, the CDR3 is TGTGCCAGCAGACCTGCGGGAATCGGGGAGCTGTTTTTT.

The chain combines TRBV12-5 with TRBJ1-5; the D gene is possibly TRBD1 (5 bases). CDR1 LGHNT and CDR2 FRNRAP come from the germline V gene. This CDR3 contains 13 residues. Trimming took 4 bases from V and 6 from J, leaving 10 bases between them. The CDR3 reads CASGSGFRQPQHF. The DNA of the CDR3 is TGTGCTAGTGGTTCAGGGTTCCGTCAGCCCCAGCATTTT.

The rearrangement links TRBV10-3 to TRBJ1-3; 8 nucleotides match TRBD1. V shed 5 bases, J shed 1 base, and the junction held 10 bases outside the gene matches. Germline V gene lookup returns CDR1 ENHRY and CDR2 SYGVKD. The CDR3 is made up of 17 amino acids. The CDR3 DNA follows: TGTGCCATCAGTCATGAAAGGACAGGGAGATCTGGAAACACCATATATTTT. Amino acid sequence: CAISHERTGRSGNTIYF.

This chain joins TRBV29-1 and TRBJ1-2; 8 bases match TRBD1. The CDR3 covers 15 residues. Trimming removed 4 bases from V and 5 bases from J; junction bases left unmatched: 12. CDR1 and CDR2 (germline): SQVTM, ANQGSEA. The CDR3 bases are TGCAGCGTTGGCACAGGACAGGGTATTCGGTATGGCTACACCTTC. As protein: CSVGTGQGIRYGYTF.